The present TCR beta chain was sequenced within a study of shared clonotypes between healthy human individuals (dated by TCRdb to about 2020). For the wider study: The cohort comprised a couple of women and a few men aged 18 to 49 years. Per donor, three plates each were used for CD4 naive and CD4 memory, two for CD8 naive, and one for CD8 memory. The study deeply sequenced blood TCR repertoires of about 5 healthy adults to estimate repertoire size and the extent of clonotype sharing between individuals. Libraries were prepared and TCR repertoires were sequenced by different laboratories using diverse techniques, in order to increase sequencing depth and limit assay-specific biases. Per donor, leukapheresis produced somewhere between about 0.94 and 8.9 billion PBMCs.

The CDR3 holds 15 amino acids from the cysteine to the phenylalanine. This entry keeps only the CDR3 DNA: 45 bases, framed from base 1. The germline V gene provides CDR1 MNHNS and CDR2 SASEGT. Trimming accounts for 6 bases at V and 2 bases at J, while the number of junction bases matched to no gene is 9. The donors were healthy, HIV-negative adults who had no recently reported acute infections or vaccinations. Every donor was a Caucasian adult living in Nashville, Tennessee, USA. CD4+ T cells were enriched by magnetic negative selection; naive cells were then positively selected on CD45RA, and the negative fraction formed the memory subset. After blood collection by leukapheresis, PBMCs were isolated using Ficoll-Histopaque density gradient centrifugation and then cryopreserved in the vapor phase of liquid nitrogen. Analytical flow cytometry was used to check the purity and quantity of each magnetically sorted T cell population. Genomic DNA was isolated from every sorted fraction and measured by UV absorbance on a Nanodrop 2000c.

Of note for this clone: This receptor's antigen is unknown. No clone much larger than this one lies a single base away; base qualities are absent.

Using the deep immunoSEQ assay, TCR CDR3 regions were amplified from genomic DNA by multiplex PCR. For each cell subset, the extracted genomic DNA was distributed evenly across all wells of several immunoSEQ 96-well plates, and each plate served as one replicate. Each replicate PCR for sorted subsets received about 0.2 ug genomic DNA, equal to roughly 30,000 T cell genomes. The purified libraries were quantified using a Qubit 3.0 fluorometer, sized with a Bioanalyzer 2100, and then quantified again using the KAPA Library Quantification kit. Every immunoSEQ 96-well plate was sequenced on a dedicated single-read 150-cycle Illumina NextSeq 550 flow cell. The study's own analysis went as follows. The immunoSEQ output contained only junctional sequences without quality scores, so filtering could not match that applied to full-length reads. Sequences were annotated with PyIR, a Python wrapper for IgBLAST v1.9, and V/J genes and CDR3 were assigned using IMGT germline references. Any read was removed if the V/J assignment was weak (E-value above 1e-6), the CDR3 was missing, or the read contained stop codons, out-of-frame junctions, or ambiguous translated residues. V3J clonotypes were defined by identical inferred V gene, J gene, and CDR3 amino acid sequence. Percentage overlap between repertoires was computed as shared unique clonotypes divided by the size of the smaller repertoire. Richness of each repertoire was evaluated using RTK rarefaction, the Chao1 estimator, and Recon v2.1 estimates of unobserved clonotypes. Generation probabilities were computed with OLGA for all TCRbeta clonotypes obtained by the gDNA method from four donors. The clones in this table, taken by TCRdb from immuneACCESS, are in-frame only. Not every clone is retained; where verified, under half of the shortfall comes from an unresolved V gene, and the cause of the rest is unknown. The DNA gave D and trimming, while V, J and clone size come from that table. Within this sample are around 1.1 million clones, with around 77% of them counted one time only. The leading ten clones occupy more than 0.85% of the sample.

The paper as a whole reports these results and caveats: Even with the large sequencing depth, rarefaction of the sorted-subset datasets indicated that sequencing was incomplete. Across a handful of donors, about 5.2% of naive CD4, 3.5% of naive CD8, around 2.5% of memory CD4, and 0.4% of memory CD8 clonotypes were shared. Sampling was restricted to blood, and TCR repertoires in tissues likely differ from the TCR repertoires found in blood. Compared with non-shared clonotypes, clonotypes shared by all four sorted-subset donors had higher generation probabilities. Estimated clonotype richness was generally larger for naive than for memory subsets. Pairwise subsampling indicated that sequencing depth was expected to affect the degree of clonotype sharing among donors. Because the study included only a small number of donors, the genetic and exposure-history diversity represented was limited.

This TCR was recovered from a man between 18 and 35 years old in good health. Some clones in this sample may be carry-over from other donors' samples. In this chain, TRBV6-1 is recombined with TRBJ2-7; 8 bases in the junction line up with TRBD2. The sequenced sample was memory CD4+ T cells from PBMCs. The sample's cell subset or site label, decoded: CD45RA-negative fraction. The DNA sequence reads TGTGCCAGCAGGCCGGGGGGGGACAAGGCCTACGAGCAGTACTTC. This translates into CASRPGGDKAYEQYF.